This is a list of T cell receptor beta chains from one sample in a study of blood T cell repertoires in COVID-19. The repertoire was sequenced with immunoSEQ multiplex PCR; TCRdb's copy has only in-frame clones and lacks some. The data contain tens of thousands of clones, around 86% of them singletons. Sequences were obtained from peripheral blood. The source of these receptors is a man aged 45 to 65 with active or convalescent COVID-19. The CDR3 runs from the conserved cysteine through the conserved F or W. The D gene is left open where the match is weak. Not all rows give a size; the values are once, few, many and, for expanded clones, a class.

V gene	J gene	D gene	clone size	CDR3 DNA	CDR3 protein
TRBV2	TRBJ2-1	TRBD2	NA	TGTGCCAGCAGTGAGGTAGCGGGGCTATACAATGAGCAGTTCTTC	CASSEVAGLYNEQFF
TRBV9	TRBJ1-4	NA	NA	TGTGCCAGCAGCGTAGATCTAGGGGCTAATGAAAAACTGTTTTTT	CASSVDLGANEKLFF
TRBV6-5	TRBJ1-5	NA	NA	TGTGCCAGCACCCCGGGAAGGACGGGCAATCAGCCCCAGCATTTT	CASTPGRTGNQPQHF
TRBV5-1	TRBJ2-7	TRBD1	NA	TGCGCCAGCAGCTTGGGACAGGGGGGCTACGAGCAGTACTTC	CASSLGQGGYEQYF
TRBV2	TRBJ2-1	TRBD1	NA	TGTGCCAGCAGTTATACTCAGGGGGCGACCCTGATAGAGCAGTTCTTC	CASSYTQGATLIEQFF
TRBV20-1	TRBJ2-1	NA	NA	TGCAGTGCTAGTAGGGAGTACTACAATGAGCAGTTCTTC	CSASREYYNEQFF
TRBV6-5	TRBJ2-7	TRBD2	NA	TGTGCCAGTTGGGAGGGAGAGAGCTCCTACGAGCAGTACTTC	CASWEGESSYEQYF
TRBV7-2	TRBJ2-5	TRBD2	few	TGTGCCAGCAGCTTTCATAGCGGGGGGGCCACTCGCGAGACCCAGTACTTC	CASSFHSGGATRETQYF
TRBV10-2	TRBJ2-7	TRBD1	few	TGCGCCAGCAGTGATTCGCCAGGGGGAAACTACGAGCAGTACTTC	CASSDSPGGNYEQYF
TRBV6-6	TRBJ2-2	TRBD1	NA	TGTGCCAGCGGGACAGTGACGAACACCGGGGAGCTGTTTTTT	CASGTVTNTGELFF
TRBV11-2	TRBJ2-2	NA	NA	TGTGCCAGCAGCAGAAACCCCACAGGGAACACCGGGGAGCTGTTTTTT	CASSRNPTGNTGELFF
TRBV25-1	TRBJ1-5	NA	NA	TGTGCCAGCAGTGTTGACAGGAATCAGCCCCAGCATTTT	CASSVDRNQPQHF
TRBV7-8	TRBJ2-3	TRBD2	NA	TGTGCCAGCAGCTTAGTTAGCGGGGGAAGTGCAGATACGCAGTATTTT	CASSLVSGGSADTQYF
TRBV29-1	TRBJ1-4	TRBD1	NA	TGCAGCTTTCGGACAGGGGGTAATGAAAAACTGTTTTTT	CSFRTGGNEKLFF
TRBV4-2	TRBJ1-3	NA	NA	TGTGCCAGCAGCCAAGACCAAGGGGGTAACTCTGGAAACACCATATATTTT	CASSQDQGGNSGNTIYF
TRBV5-5	TRBJ2-7	NA	NA	TGTGCCAGCAGCCCCGTCGGGTACGAGCAGTACTTC	CASSPVGYEQYF
TRBV19	TRBJ1-5	NA	few	TGTGCCAGTGGAGGGATGGGTCAGCCCCAGCATTTT	CASGGMGQPQHF
TRBV24-1	TRBJ2-3	NA	NA	TGTGCCACCAGTGATATAATGGATACGCAGTATTTT	CATSDIMDTQYF
TRBV2	TRBJ1-5	NA	NA	TGTGCCAGCACCCAAGTAGGGGAGCCCCAGCATTTT	CASTQVGEPQHF
TRBV6-6	TRBJ2-5	NA	NA	TGTGCCAGCACCTCGTGGGGGACATACCCTTCCCAGTACTTC	CASTSWGTYPSQYF
TRBV5-1	TRBJ1-5	NA	NA	TGCGCCAGCAGCTTGGAGAGTGGTCAGCCCCAGCATTTT	CASSLESGQPQHF
TRBV6-4	TRBJ2-2	TRBD1	NA	TGTGCCAGCAGTGAAGGACAGGGTTTAAGCACCGGGGAGCTGTTTTTT	CASSEGQGLSTGELFF
TRBV19	TRBJ1-5	TRBD1	NA	TGTGCCAGTAGCCCGGGACAGGGGTTTATTCAGCCCCAGCATTTT	CASSPGQGFIQPQHF
TRBV5-1	TRBJ1-2	TRBD1	once	TGCGCCAGCAGCTTGAGGACAGGGTATGGCTACACCTTC	CASSLRTGYGYTF
TRBV21-1	TRBJ1-4	NA	NA	TGTGCCAGCAGCATCAACAGGGGGCGTTTACCTAATGAAAAACTGTTTTTT	CASSINRGRLPNEKLFF
TRBV27	TRBJ1-2	TRBD1	medium-sized	TGTGCCAGCAGTTCGGACAGGGGACACTATGGCTACACCTTC	CASSSDRGHYGYTF
TRBV29-1	TRBJ2-3	TRBD1	NA	TGCAGCGTTGAGCAGGGGGCACCTAGCACAGATACGCAGTATTTT	CSVEQGAPSTDTQYF
TRBV6-5	TRBJ1-2	NA	NA	TGTGCCAGCAGTTATGCGGTGAGGCGGGGATACTATGGCTACACCTTC	CASSYAVRRGYYGYTF
TRBV23-1	TRBJ1-4	NA	NA	TGCGCCAGCAGTCAATCGACAACTGATCATGAAAAACTGTTTTTT	CASSQSTTDHEKLFF
TRBV19	TRBJ1-5	TRBD1	few	TGTGCCAGTAGTATAGGAAACAGGGGGCTCGGTCAGCCCCAGCATTTT	CASSIGNRGLGQPQHF
TRBV9	TRBJ1-3	NA	NA	TGTGCCAGCAGCGTAGACGGTTTCTCTGGAAACACCATATATTTT	CASSVDGFSGNTIYF
TRBV14	TRBJ1-6	NA	NA	TGTGCCAGCAGCCACGGACGGCGGGATGGTTTTAATTCACCCCTCCACTTT	CASSHGRRDGFNSPLHF
TRBV10-2	TRBJ2-7	TRBD1	once	TGCGCCAGCAAAACCCACAGGGGTTTCCCCTACGAGCAGTACTTC	CASKTHRGFPYEQYF
TRBV28	TRBJ2-7	NA	NA	TGTGCCAGCAGAGTCGCCTCCGGGACACTCTCCTACGAGCAGTACTTC	CASRVASGTLSYEQYF
TRBV23-1	TRBJ2-2	TRBD1	NA	TGTGCCAGCAGCCGACAGGGGGTAAACACCGGGGAGCTGTTTTTT	CASSRQGVNTGELFF
TRBV3-1/TRBV3-2	TRBJ2-7	NA	NA	TGTGCCAGCAGCCATAGGACAAGAAACTACGAGCAGTACTTC	CASSHRTRNYEQYF
TRBV6-5	TRBJ2-1	NA	NA	TGTGCCAGCAGTTACCTGAGAGGCAGCGATGAGCAGTTCTTC	CASSYLRGSDEQFF
TRBV18	TRBJ2-6	NA	NA	TGTGCCAGCTCACCACTAGAGAGCTCTGGGGCCAACGTCCTGACTTTC	CASSPLESSGANVLTF
TRBV24-1	TRBJ2-1	NA	NA	TGTGCCACCAGTGACTACAGGGAAGTGAGTGGGAATGAGCAGTTCTTC	CATSDYREVSGNEQFF
TRBV4-2	TRBJ2-2	TRBD1	NA	TGTGCCAGCAGCCAGCTCGGGACAGAGGGCACCGGGGAGCTGTTTTTT	CASSQLGTEGTGELFF
TRBV18	TRBJ2-7	TRBD2	NA	TGTGCCAGCTCACCATTAGGGACTAGCGGGAGTACCACCTACGAGCAGTACTTC	CASSPLGTSGSTTYEQYF
TRBV5-4	TRBJ2-2	TRBD1	NA	TGTGCCAGCAGCTCAGGACAGGCCAGCACCGGGGAGCTGTTTTTT	CASSSGQASTGELFF
TRBV5-1	TRBJ1-1	NA	once	TGCGCCAGCAGCTTGGCCTGGGACAACCTGAACACTGAAGCTTTCTTT	CASSLAWDNLNTEAFF
TRBV20-1	TRBJ2-1	TRBD2	NA	TGCAGTGCTAGTACTAGCGGGATTTACAATGAGCAGTTCTTC	CSASTSGIYNEQFF
TRBV18	TRBJ1-2	TRBD1	NA	TGTGCCAGCTCACCCGGGACAGGGGGTAACTATGGCTACACCTTC	CASSPGTGGNYGYTF
TRBV30	TRBJ1-2	TRBD1	few	TGTGCCTGGAGCCTGACAGGGGGCATCTATGGCTACACCTTC	CAWSLTGGIYGYTF
TRBV7-2	TRBJ1-5	NA	NA	TGTGCCAGCAGCTTAAGGGGTGGCGGCAATCAGCCCCAGCATTTT	CASSLRGGGNQPQHF
TRBV19	TRBJ2-1	NA	once	TGTGCCAGTAGTATAGAAACCAGCTCCTACAATGAGCAGTTCTTC	CASSIETSSYNEQFF
TRBV4-1	TRBJ2-5	TRBD2	NA	TGCGCCAGCAGCAGTGGGACTAGCGGGAGGTCCCAAGAGACCCAGTACTTC	CASSSGTSGRSQETQYF
TRBV20-1	TRBJ2-7	NA	NA	TGCAGTGCTAGTTTAGGAGGGTACGAGCAGTACTTC	CSASLGGYEQYF
TRBV6-2/TRBV6-3	TRBJ1-1	NA	once	TGTGCCAGCAGTTACGGCGTAGCTAGTACCACTGAAGCTTTCTTT	CASSYGVASTTEAFF
TRBV2	TRBJ2-2	TRBD2	once	TGTGCCAGCAGTCTTGGCGGGGGGCAAATCGGGGAGCTGTTTTTT	CASSLGGGQIGELFF
TRBV7-6	TRBJ2-7	NA	NA	TGTGCCAGCAGCTTAATGGGCACGGGAGCCCACGAGCAGTACTTC	CASSLMGTGAHEQYF
TRBV7-8	TRBJ2-2	NA	NA	TGTGCCAGCAGCTTAGTCCAGGGCCCCGGGGAGCTGTTTTTT	CASSLVQGPGELFF
TRBV19	TRBJ1-1	NA	NA	TGTGCCAGTAGTATCGGGGGGTTGAACACTGAAGCTTTCTTT	CASSIGGLNTEAFF
TRBV28	TRBJ2-3	NA	few	TGTGCCAGCGCGGCCTGGGGAGACACAGGGCGGTCAGATACGCAGTATTTT	CASAAWGDTGRSDTQYF
TRBV29-1	TRBJ1-3	NA	NA	TGCAGCGTTCAGGGGTTTGGAAACACCATATATTTT	CSVQGFGNTIYF